This T cell receptor beta chain was obtained from a study of blood T cell repertoires in COVID-19. Study as a whole: From the United States, Italy and Spain came samples of acute and convalescent COVID-19. PBMCs, B-cell-depleted T cells, or T cells were the source of the cDNA or gDNA that made up the material.

Germline loops: CDR1 SGDLS, CDR2 YYNGEE. V was trimmed by 3 bases and J by 4 bases, leaving 10 bases between them. CDR3 length equals 13 residues. Original handling: Counts of nucleated cells, estimated from reference gene primer amplification, were obtained. Sequenced by immunoSEQ multiplex PCR; TCRdb stores in-frame clones only, minus some. Clone size and V and J calls were adopted from that table, with D and trimming inferred from the DNA. The table has 180,000 or so clones, roughly 86% seen once. The sample holds one count of this clone. V and J are TRBV9 and TRBJ1-1; D ambiguous. The sequence came from a man between 18 and 29 years old with acute or convalescent COVID-19. Sequences were obtained from peripheral blood. CDR3 DNA sequence: TGTGCCAGCAGCGCCTCTTCGGTCACTGAAGCTTTCTTT. Its protein product is CASSASSVTEAFF.